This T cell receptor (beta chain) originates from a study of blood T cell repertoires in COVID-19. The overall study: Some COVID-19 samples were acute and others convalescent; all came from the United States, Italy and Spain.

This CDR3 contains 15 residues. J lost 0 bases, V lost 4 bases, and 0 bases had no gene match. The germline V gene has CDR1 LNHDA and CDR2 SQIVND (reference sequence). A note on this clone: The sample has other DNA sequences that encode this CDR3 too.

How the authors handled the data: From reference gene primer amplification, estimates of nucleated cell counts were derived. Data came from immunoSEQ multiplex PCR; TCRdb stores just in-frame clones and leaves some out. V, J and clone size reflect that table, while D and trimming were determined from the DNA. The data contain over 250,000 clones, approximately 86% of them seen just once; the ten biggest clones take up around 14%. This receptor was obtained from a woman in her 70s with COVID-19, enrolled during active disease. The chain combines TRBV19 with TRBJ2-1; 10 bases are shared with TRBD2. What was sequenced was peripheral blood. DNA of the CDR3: TGTGCCAGTAGTACTAGCGGGAGCTCCTACAATGAGCAGTTCTTC. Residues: CASSTSGSSYNEQFF.